Listed here are 17 T cell receptor beta chains from one sample, sequenced in a study of T cell clonotyping in hematopoietic cell transplantation (dated by TCRdb to the early 2020s). The library was prepared using the immunoSEQ multiplex PCR assay. TCRdb took this table from immuneACCESS and kept in-frame rearrangements with V and J called. Such tables lack part of the clones; where checked against another copy, unresolved V genes explain under half of the gap, and the rest is unexplained. Across this sample there are more than 65,000 clones, with around 94% seen only once. Around 1.6% of the sample is taken by the ten largest. Sequencing was done on a sample of peripheral blood mononuclear cells. These receptors came from a man aged 45 to 65 in good health. Some clones in this sample may be carry-over from other donors' samples.

The chain has TRBV7-2 and TRBJ1-2; D unresolved. Germline CDR1 is SGHTA and CDR2 is FQGNSA. The CDR3 consists of 15 residues. Trimming took 1 base from V and 4 from J, leaving 13 bases between them. The CDR3 DNA follows: TGTGCCAGCAGCTTAGAGGTGGCGTTTGGCTATGGCTACACCTTC. It is translated as CASSLEVAFGYGYTF.

The chain is built from TRBV13 and TRBJ2-5; tentatively, D is TRBD1 or TRBD2 (5 bases each). Deletions cut 8 bases from V and 2 bases from J, with 12 bases between. The CDR3 contains 13 residues. The germline V gene encodes CDR1 PRHDT and CDR2 FYEKMQ (reference sequence). The CDR3 is CASRWGRQETQYF. The CDR3 DNA reads TGTGCCAGCCGATGGGGGAGACAAGAGACCCAGTACTTC.

This chain links TRBV28 with TRBJ2-5; D may correspond to TRBD1 or TRBD2 (5 bases each). The CDR3 has 13 amino acids. Trimming stripped 8 bases from V and 1 base from J, with 11 bases between. Germline CDR1 reads MDHEN; CDR2 reads SYDVKM. The CDR3 is CASHRDGQETQYF. CDR3 DNA sequence: TGTGCCAGCCACCGGGACGGCCAAGAGACCCAGTACTTC.

The chain recombines TRBV4-3 with TRBJ2-3; TRBD2 matches at 8 bases. The germline CDR1 and CDR2 sequences are LGHNA and YSLEER. V gave up 4 bases and J gave up 1 base; unmatched junction bases: 7. CDR3 length: 16 amino acids. CDR3 DNA: TGCGCCAGCAGCCTTCAAGCGGGAGCGGGCACAGATACGCAGTATTTT. This encodes CASSLQAGAGTDTQYF.

This CDR3 is CASSTLGGGYGYTF. The CDR3 bases are TGTGCCAGCAGCACCCTCGGGGGGGGATATGGCTACACCTTC. The J gene is TRBJ1-2, the V gene TRBV7-2; D is possibly TRBD1 (5 bases). The CDR3 is 14 residues long. Trimming stripped 5 bases from V and 5 bases from J, with 15 bases between. The V gene's germline CDR1 is SGHTA and CDR2 FQGNSA.

The chain combines TRBV5-6 with TRBJ2-7, with D unresolved. V lost 2 bases to trimming and J lost 5 bases, with 14 bases between them. The CDR3 consists of 14 residues. The germline gives CDR1 SGHDT, CDR2 YYEEEE. CDR3 region: CASSLLTQPHEQYF. The CDR3 DNA reads TGTGCCAGCAGCTTATTGACCCAGCCCCACGAGCAGTACTTC. The full variable domain, in which reference TRBV5-6 and TRBJ2-7 provide the parts outside the CDR3, is DAGVTQSPTHLIKTRGQQVTLRCSPKSGHDTVSWYQQALGQGPQFIFQYYEEEERQRGNFPDRFSGHQFPNYSSELNVNALLLGDSALYLCASSLLTQPHEQYFGPGTRLTVT.

This clone was seen just once. The rearrangement links TRBV11-1 to TRBJ2-7; 7 bases are a match to TRBD2. Per germline, CDR1 SGHAT and CDR2 FQDESV (reference sequence). The CDR3 length is 17 residues. V dropped 2 bases and J dropped 1; count of bases not matched to a gene: 11. CDR3 sequence reads: CASSLWSVGAGSYEQYF. The CDR3, as DNA: TGTGCCAGCAGCTTATGGTCGGTGGGAGCGGGATCCTACGAGCAGTACTTC.

The genes are TRBV7-9 and TRBJ1-1, with no clear D. This CDR3 spans 15 amino acids. Trimming cost V 5 bases and J 1 base, with 14 bases left between them. The germline CDR1 and CDR2 sequences are SEHNR and FQNEAQ (reference sequence). As DNA, the CDR3 is TGTGCCAGCAGCGTCTTGGCGGGGAAGAACACTGAAGCTTTCTTT. Translating gives CASSVLAGKNTEAFF.

The chain joins TRBV5-1 to TRBJ2-7; D unresolved. The germline V gene encodes CDR1 SGHRS and CDR2 YFSETQ. V lost 3 bases to trimming and J lost 0 bases, with 10 bases between them. The CDR3 has 14 residues. CDR3 sequence: CASSWAGSSYEQYF. CDR3 sequence (DNA): TGCGCCAGCAGCTGGGCAGGTAGCTCCTACGAGCAGTACTTC.

The chain uses TRBV6-6 and TRBJ2-7; no definite D call. Trimming took 6 bases from V and 7 from J, leaving 10 bases between them. Germline CDR1 and CDR2: MNHNY and SVGAGI (reference sequence). The CDR3 totals 11 residues. This CDR3 is CASSSTREQYF. In DNA form, the CDR3 reads TGTGCCAGCAGCTCAACGCGGGAGCAGTACTTC.

This chain connects TRBV6-5 to TRBJ2-7; 10 positions match TRBD1. The V gene end was trimmed by 5 bases and the J gene end by 4 bases; junction bases not matched to a gene: 5. The CDR3 sequence is 14 residues long. Germline lookup yields CDR1 MNHEY and CDR2 SVGAGI. DNA for the CDR3: TGTGCCAGCAGTAGCCGGGACAGGGGATACGAGCAGTACTTC. It encodes CASSSRDRGYEQYF.

V is TRBV30 and J is TRBJ2-1; TRBD2 matches at 14 bases. Germline V gene lookup returns CDR1 GTSNPN and CDR2 SVGIG (reference sequence). With 5 bases clipped from V and 3 bases from J, the junction kept 6 bases outside the gene matches. The length of the CDR3 is 16 residues. Written as DNA, the CDR3 is TGTGCCTGGCAGACTAGCGGGAGGGCCCTCTACAATGAGCAGTTCTTC. As protein: CAWQTSGRALYNEQFF.

This chain uses TRBV27 with TRBJ1-1; D gene uncertain. CDR1 and CDR2 (germline): MNHEY, SMNVEV (reference sequence). V lost 6 bases to trimming and J lost 5 bases, with 13 bases between them. CDR3 length: 13 residues. CDR3 amino acids: CASSLSLGTEAFF. Here the CDR3 DNA reads TGTGCCAGCAGCCTGAGTTTGGGTACTGAAGCTTTCTTT.

The chain employs TRBV30 and TRBJ1-1; no clear D. The CDR3 is 14 amino acids. V shed 8 bases and J shed 4 bases, with 20 bases lying between them. CDR1 is GTSNPN and CDR2 is SVGIG in the germline V gene (reference sequence). CDR3 sequence (DNA): TGTGCCAGGGATGCGCAGGCGGGGAGCACTGAAGCTTTCTTT. Residues: CARDAQAGSTEAFF.

The sample holds one count of this clone. The DNA of the CDR3 is TGTGCCAGCAGTGCGGACGGACAGTCCTACGAGCAGTACTTC. The encoded protein is CASSADGQSYEQYF. The J gene is TRBJ2-7, the V gene TRBV2, with a weak D call TRBD1 (6 bases). The V gene's germline CDR1 is SNHLY and CDR2 FYNNEI. V gave up 4 bases and J gave up 1 base, with 11 bases separating them. The CDR3 has 14 amino acids.

This CDR3 reads CASSFSGQGWDTGELFF. The CDR3 DNA reads TGTGCCAGCAGCTTTAGCGGCCAGGGGTGGGACACCGGGGAGCTGTTTTTT. The J gene is TRBJ2-2, the V gene TRBV7-2; D may be TRBD1 or TRBD2 (6 bases each). CDR3 size: 17 residues. Germline CDR1 and CDR2: SGHTA and FQGNSA. Trimming removed 3 bases at V and 3 bases at J, with 17 bases between.

The DNA for the CDR3 is TGTGCCATCAGCAGGAACACTGAAGCTTTCTTT. This codes for CAISRNTEAFF. This chain links TRBV10-3 with TRBJ1-1; D remains ambiguous. CDR1 and CDR2 (germline): ENHRY, SYGVKD. The CDR3 is 11 amino acids. V gave up 6 bases and J gave up 1 base, with 3 bases separating them.